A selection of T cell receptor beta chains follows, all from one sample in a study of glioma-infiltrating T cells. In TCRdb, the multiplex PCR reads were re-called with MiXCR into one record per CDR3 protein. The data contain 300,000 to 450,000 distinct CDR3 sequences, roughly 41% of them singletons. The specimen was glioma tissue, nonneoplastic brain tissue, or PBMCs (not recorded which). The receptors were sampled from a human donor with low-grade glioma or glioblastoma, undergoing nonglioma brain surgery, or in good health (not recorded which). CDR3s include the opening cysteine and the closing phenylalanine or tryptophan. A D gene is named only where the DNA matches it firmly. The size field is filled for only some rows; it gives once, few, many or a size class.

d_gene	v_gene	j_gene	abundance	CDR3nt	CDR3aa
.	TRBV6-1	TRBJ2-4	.	TGTGCCATCAGTGAGTTAGGAAAAAGCATTCAGTACTTC	CAISELGKSIQYF
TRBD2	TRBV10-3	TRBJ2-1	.	TGTGCCATAGGGACTAGCGGAATCAATGAGCAGTTCTTC	CAIGTSGINEQFF
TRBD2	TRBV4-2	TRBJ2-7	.	TGTGCCAGCAGCCACCAACTAGCGGGAGGCCGCTACGAGCAGTACTTC	CASSHQLAGGRYEQYF
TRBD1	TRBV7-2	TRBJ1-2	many	TGTGCCAGCAGCCTTGAGACAGGGTCAGGCTACACCTTC	CASSLETGSGYTF
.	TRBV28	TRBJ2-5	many	TGTGCCAGCAGTACGACAAGGCCGGAGGGTTGGACCCAGTACTTC	CASSTTRPEGWTQYF
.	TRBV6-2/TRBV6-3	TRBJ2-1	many	TGTGCCAGCAGTTACCTTCCGGGTTCCTACAATGAGCAGTTCTTC	CASSYLPGSYNEQFF
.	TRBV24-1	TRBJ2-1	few	TGTGCCACCAGTAAAAGAGGGAGGTCTTACAATGAGCAGTTCTTC	CATSKRGRSYNEQFF
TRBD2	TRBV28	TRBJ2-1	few	TGTGCCAGCAGTTCCCACAGCGGGGGGACCTACAATGAGCAGTTCTTC	CASSSHSGGTYNEQFF
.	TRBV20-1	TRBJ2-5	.	TGCAGTGCCCCGTACCAAGAGACCCAGTACTTC	CSAPYQETQYF
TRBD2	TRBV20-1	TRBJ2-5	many	TGCAGTGCTAGCCCGACGGGACTAGCGGGGGGGCAAGAGACCCAGTACTTC	CSASPTGLAGGQETQYF
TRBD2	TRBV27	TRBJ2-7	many	TGTGCCAGCGGACCAGGGACTAGCGGGAGAGCCCAGCAGTACTTC	CASGPGTSGRAQQYF
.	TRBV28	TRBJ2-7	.	TGTGCCAGCACCCTCCGACGACCGCCTTCCAACACCTACGAGCAGTACTTC	CASTLRRPPSNTYEQYF
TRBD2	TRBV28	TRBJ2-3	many	TGTGCCAGCAGTCCCCGACTAGCGGGAGAACGTTCGACAGATACGCAGTATTTT	CASSPRLAGERSTDTQYF
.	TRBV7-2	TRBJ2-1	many	TGTGCCAGCAGCACCCACTCCTACAATGAGCAGTTCTTC	CASSTHSYNEQFF
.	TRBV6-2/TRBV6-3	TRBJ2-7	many	TGTGCCAGCAGAAAGGGAAGCTCCTACGAGCAGTACTTC	CASRKGSSYEQYF
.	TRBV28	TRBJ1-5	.	TGTGCCAGCATTTTACAGTTCTATAGCAATCAGCCCCAGCATTTT	CASILQFYSNQPQHF
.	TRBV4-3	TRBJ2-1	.	TGCGCCAGCAGCCAAGGGGTGGGCCGGGACCGGCAGTTCTTC	CASSQGVGRDRQFF
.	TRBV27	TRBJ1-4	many	TGTGCCAGCAGCGGGAGTGAAAAACTGTTTTTT	CASSGSEKLFF
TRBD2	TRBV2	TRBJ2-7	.	TGTGCCAGCAGTTTAGGGACTAGAGGAGGTGAGCAGTACTTC	CASSLGTRGGEQYF
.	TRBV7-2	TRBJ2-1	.	TGTGCCAGCAGACCGACGAACGGTGAGCAGCTCTTC	CASRPTNGEQLF
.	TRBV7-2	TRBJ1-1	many	TGTGCCAGCAGCCCCGAGGTTTACACTGAAGCTTTCTTT	CASSPEVYTEAFF
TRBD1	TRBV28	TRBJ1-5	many	TGTGCCAGCAGTTTAGGAGGAGGGGGCAGTCAGCCCCAGCATTTT	CASSLGGGGSQPQHF
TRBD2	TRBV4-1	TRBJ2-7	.	TGCGCCAGCAGCCAAGAGTGGCTAGCGGGATTCGACGAGCAGTACTTC	CASSQEWLAGFDEQYF
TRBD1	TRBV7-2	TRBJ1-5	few	TGTGCCAGCAGCCTAAACAGGGGGCGAGGGGATCAGCCCCAGCATTTT	CASSLNRGRGDQPQHF
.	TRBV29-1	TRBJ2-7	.	TGCAGGTTTAAGGGGGGGTACGAGCAGTACTTC	CRFKGGYEQYF
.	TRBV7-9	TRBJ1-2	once	TGTGCCAGCAGCTTAGCGAATGACGTTAACTATGGCTACACCTTC	CASSLANDVNYGYTF
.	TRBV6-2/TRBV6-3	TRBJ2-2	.	TGTGCCAGCACCCTACTAGCTGGAAACACCGGGGAGCTGTTTTTT	CASTLLAGNTGELFF
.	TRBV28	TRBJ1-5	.	TGTGCCGGCAGTTTAAGGGACGATCCCCAGCATTTT	CAGSLRDDPQHF
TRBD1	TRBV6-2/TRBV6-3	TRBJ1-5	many	TGTGCCAGCAGTAGGGGACAGGGGAGCAATCAGCCCCAGCATTTT	CASSRGQGSNQPQHF
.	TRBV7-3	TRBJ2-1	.	TGTGCCAGCAGCTCAGATGGACCATCCGACAATGAGCAGTTCTTC	CASSSDGPSDNEQFF
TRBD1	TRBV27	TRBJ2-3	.	TGTGCCAGCAGTTTTGGGACAGGTGGGGTGACAGATACGCAGTATTTT	CASSFGTGGVTDTQYF
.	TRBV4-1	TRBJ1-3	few	TGCGCCAGCAGCCAGCCTCGGAGTTCTGGAAACACCATATATTTT	CASSQPRSSGNTIYF
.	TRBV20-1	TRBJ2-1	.	TGCAGTGCCCGCGGTCTTGGGGATGAGCAGTTCTTC	CSARGLGDEQFF
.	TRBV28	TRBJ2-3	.	TGTGCCAGCAGTTTACAGGGGAGGCAGGATACGCAGTATTTT	CASSLQGRQDTQYF
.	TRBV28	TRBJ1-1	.	TGTGCCAGCAGTTCACGGCCCAAGGCTTTCTTT	CASSSRPKAFF
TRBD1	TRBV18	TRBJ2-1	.	TGTGCCAGCTCACCGGGACAGGTGCCTAATGAGCAGTTCTTC	CASSPGQVPNEQFF
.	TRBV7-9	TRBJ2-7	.	TGTGCCAGCAGCGCGACAGTAACTAACTACGAGCAGTACTTC	CASSATVTNYEQYF
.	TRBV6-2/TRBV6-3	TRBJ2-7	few	TGTGCCAGCAGGAGACTCATACAGGGCACCTACGAGCAGTACTTC	CASRRLIQGTYEQYF
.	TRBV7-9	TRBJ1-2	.	TGTGCCAGCAGCTTAGGACAGCGGGGAGGCTACACCTTC	CASSLGQRGGYTF
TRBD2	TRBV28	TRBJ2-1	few	TGTGCCAGCAGTTTGGAGCTAGCGGGTTATTACAATGAGCAGTTCTTC	CASSLELAGYYNEQFF